This T cell receptor (beta chain) was obtained from a study of blood T cell repertoires in COVID-19. The overall study: T cells, B-cell-depleted T cells, or PBMCs provided the cDNA or gDNA that served as material.

Using immunoSEQ multiplex PCR, the repertoire was profiled, and TCRdb retains in-frame clones only, with some absent. The sample has over 90,000 clones, roughly 86% seen once. CDR1 and CDR2 from the germline V gene are SQVTM and ANQGSEA. Unmatched junction bases numbered 13, after V lost 0 bases and J lost 3 bases. This CDR3 has 17 amino acids. Input material: peripheral blood. The V and J genes are TRBV29-1 and TRBJ1-2, with 7 bases that match TRBD1. This sequence was found in a woman aged 60-75 years in a cohort sampled during active or convalescent COVID-19. The CDR3 here is CSVEDWGVRDRDYGYTF. In DNA, the CDR3 is TGCAGCGTTGAAGATTGGGGGGTTCGGGACAGAGACTATGGCTACACCTTC.